The 32 T cell receptor beta chains listed next were all sequenced from one sample in a study of blood T cell repertoires in COVID-19. Repertoires were generated with immunoSEQ multiplex PCR, while TCRdb's copy carries only in-frame clones and drops some. The repertoire consists of about 240,000 clones, with around 85% occurring once and the leading ten covering about 3.3%. Sequencing was carried out using PBMCs or T cells enriched from blood (not recorded which). The receptor set was obtained from a woman aged 40-49 years with acute COVID-19.

The V and J genes are TRBV10-3 and TRBJ1-6; 10 positions match TRBD1. The CDR3 has 16 residues. J lost 10 bases, V lost 7 bases, and 13 bases had no gene match. Germline V gene sequence: CDR1 ENHRY, CDR2 SYGVKD. CDR3 sequence: CAINQDRGELFSPLHF. The CDR3 nucleotides read TGTGCCATCAACCAGGACAGGGGGGAACTGTTCTCACCCCTCCACTTT.

The chain uses TRBV7-3 and TRBJ2-7; D ambiguous. The CDR3 has 14 amino acids. CDR1 and CDR2 (germline): SGHTA, FQGTGA. V was shortened by 5 bases and J by 0 bases, with 11 bases between the two germline ends. CDR3 DNA sequence: TGTGCCAGCAGCCCAACAGTGGGCTCCTACGAGCAGTACTTC. Amino acids: CASSPTVGSYEQYF.

This chain connects TRBV3-1 (or the pseudogene TRBV3-2) to TRBJ2-7; D possibly corresponds to TRBD1 (6 bases). V was trimmed by 1 base and J by 6 bases, leaving 10 bases between them. There are 13 residues in the CDR3. Germline V gene lookup returns CDR1 LGHDT and CDR2 YNNKEL (reference sequence). This CDR3 is CASSQGTASEQYF. In DNA, the CDR3 is TGTGCCAGCAGCCAAGGGACAGCGTCCGAGCAGTACTTC.

The V and J genes are TRBV24-1 and TRBJ1-5, with a tentative D call TRBD1 (6 bases). The CDR3 totals 13 residues. Germline-derived CDR1 and CDR2 are KGHDR and SFDVKD. Trimming removed 8 bases at V and 3 bases at J, with 10 bases between. CDR3 coding DNA: TGTGCCACCAACGGGGACAACAATCAGCCCCAGCATTTT. Amino acid sequence: CATNGDNNQPQHF.

The rearrangement links TRBV5-1 to TRBJ2-7; possible D gene TRBD1, 6 bases. This CDR3 has 15 amino acids. CDR1 is SGHRS and CDR2 is YFSETQ in the germline V gene. Trimming pared 0 bases from V and 0 bases from J, leaving 10 bases between. For the CDR3, the DNA is TGCGCCAGCAGCTTGGAAGGGGGAAGCTCCTACGAGCAGTACTTC. Translated: CASSLEGGSSYEQYF.

The DNA for the CDR3 is TGTGCCAGCAGTGACGTCAGGGGCGAAGGCGAAAAACTGTTTTTT. Its protein product is CASSDVRGEGEKLFF. The chain joins TRBV6-1 to TRBJ1-4, with D possibly TRBD1 on 6 matching bases. CDR3 length equals 15 residues. Germline-derived CDR1 and CDR2 are MNHNS and SASEGT. V was clipped by 3 bases and J by 8 bases, with 16 bases between them.

This clone came up once. The chain employs TRBV9 and TRBJ1-5; D is uncertain. The CDR3 has 15 residues. Trimming took off 3 bases at V and 3 bases at J, with 13 bases between the two ends. The germline CDR1 and CDR2 sequences are SGDLS and YYNGEE. Written as DNA, the CDR3 is TGTGCCAGCAGCGAAGCAGGAAGCTTCAATCAGCCCCAGCATTTT. Protein: CASSEAGSFNQPQHF.

The chain links TRBV18 to TRBJ2-1; TRBD2 matches 12 bases. The CDR3 runs to 17 residues. V shed 0 bases and J 6 bases; nucleotides not matched to a gene: 6. Germline CDR1 reads KGHSH; CDR2 reads LQKENI. The CDR3 sequence is CASSPPYSTSGGNEQFF. CDR3 nucleotide sequence: TGTGCCAGCTCACCACCGTATTCGACTAGCGGGGGCAATGAGCAGTTCTTC. Variable domain in full (rest from reference TRBV18 and TRBJ2-1): NAGVMQNPRHLVRRRGQEARLRCSPMKGHSHVYWYRQLPEEGLKFMVYLQKENIIDESGMPKERFSAEFPKEGPSILRIQQVVRGDSAAYFCASSPPYSTSGGNEQFFGPGTRLTVL.

This rearrangement joins TRBV19 to TRBJ2-3; TRBD2 is a possible D gene (6 bases). Germline V gene data show CDR1 as LNHDA and CDR2 as SQIVND (reference sequence). The V and J ends lost 2 bases and 4 bases respectively, with 13 bases between them. CDR3 length: 15 amino acids. The CDR3, as DNA: TGTGCCAGTAGTATAAATAGGGACTTCCCAGATACGCAGTATTTT. It encodes CASSINRDFPDTQYF.

The gene calls are TRBV12-5 and TRBJ1-3; D remains unclear. Trimming took 2 bases from V and 0 from J, leaving 11 bases between them. Germline CDR1 reads LGHNT; CDR2 reads FRNRAP. The CDR3 sequence is 16 residues long. CDR3 loop: CASGLLVGDSGNTIYF. The CDR3 nucleotides read TGTGCTAGTGGTTTGTTAGTTGGAGACTCTGGAAACACCATATATTTT.

The chain combines TRBV29-1 with TRBJ1-1; D is possibly TRBD1 (5 bases). CDR3 length equals 12 residues. Germline lookup yields CDR1 SQVTM and CDR2 ANQGSEA. V lost 2 bases to trimming and J lost 7 bases, with 11 bases between them. For the CDR3, the DNA is TGCAGCGTTGAATTAGGGGCCCTTGAAGCTTTCTTT. This gives the protein CSVELGALEAFF. The full variable domain, its missing parts supplied by reference TRBV29-1 and TRBJ1-1, is SAVISQKPSRDICQRGTSLTIQCQVDSQVTMMFWYRQQPGQSLTLIATANQGSEATYESGFVIDKFPISRPNLTFSTLTVSNMSPEDSSIYLCSVELGALEAFFGQGTRLTVV.

Only one count was recorded for this clone. The chain recombines TRBV5-1 with TRBJ2-5; perhaps TRBD1 as D (6 bases). Trimming stripped 7 bases from V and 5 bases from J, with 21 bases between. Germline assignment: CDR1 SGHRS and CDR2 YFSETQ. The CDR3 covers 15 residues. CDR3 sequence (DNA): TGCGCCAGCGCAGGGGTGTCCCCGCCCGGGGAGACCCAGTACTTC. Its protein is CASAGVSPPGETQYF.

The chain is built from TRBV13 and TRBJ2-3, with 8 bases identical to TRBD2. V shed 4 bases, J shed 3 bases, and the junction held 9 bases outside the gene matches. Germline V gene data show CDR1 as PRHDT and CDR2 as FYEKMQ (reference sequence). The CDR3 extends over 16 amino acids. The CDR3, as DNA: TGTGCCAGCAGCTCTATTCGACTAGCGCAGACAGATACGCAGTATTTT. The encoded protein is CASSSIRLAQTDTQYF.

J is TRBJ2-1 and V is TRBV7-2; TRBD2 is a possible D gene (5 bases). Deletions cut 7 bases from V and 4 bases from J, with 20 bases between. CDR3 length: 16 residues. CDR1 is SGHTA and CDR2 is FQGNSA in the germline V gene. The CDR3 coding sequence is TGTGCCAGCACCCCCTCAGCGGCTCTATTTTACAATGAGCAGTTCTTC. It translates to CASTPSAALFYNEQFF.

The V call is TRBV2, the J call TRBJ2-1, with 8 positions matching TRBD1. The V gene end was trimmed by 8 bases and the J gene end by 4 bases; junction bases not matched to a gene: 4. CDR1 is SNHLY and CDR2 is FYNNEI in the germline V gene. This CDR3 is 13 amino acids long. The CDR3 nucleotides read TGTGCCAGCGGGGGGACAGGTTACAATGAGCAGTTCTTC. Encoded protein: CASGGTGYNEQFF.

The chain uses TRBV6-5 and TRBJ2-1, with D tentatively TRBD1 (6 bases). Trimming took off 5 bases at V and 7 bases at J, with 12 bases between the two ends. The CDR3 extends over 13 amino acids. Germline V gives CDR1 MNHEY, CDR2 SVGAGI. CDR3 amino acids: CASSRLRGNEQFF. The CDR3 nucleotides read TGTGCCAGCAGTCGCCTTAGGGGGAATGAGCAGTTCTTC.

This chain uses TRBV5-1 with TRBJ2-7; 10 positions agree with TRBD2. The germline V gene has CDR1 SGHRS and CDR2 YFSETQ. V lost 5 bases to trimming and J lost 2 bases; unmatched junction nucleotides: 10. CDR3 length equals 16 residues. The chain's CDR3 is CASSVIASGGPYEQYF. CDR3 bases: TGCGCCAGCAGTGTAATCGCTAGCGGGGGTCCCTACGAGCAGTACTTC. Looking up the rest from reference TRBV5-1 and TRBJ2-7 gives the full variable domain: KAGVTQTPRYLIKTRGQQVTLSCSPISGHRSVSWYQQTPGQGLQFLFEYFSETQRNKGNFPGRFSGRQFSNSRSEMNVSTLELGDSALYLCASSVIASGGPYEQYFGPGTRLTVT.

There are a few counts of this clone. This sequence joins TRBV11-2 and TRBJ2-4; 12 bases are shared with TRBD2. From germline, CDR1 is SGHAT and CDR2 FQNNGV. V gave up 5 bases and J gave up 3 bases; unmatched junction bases: 14. CDR3 length: 19 amino acids. The CDR3 DNA sequence: TGTGCCAGCAGCCGCGGGGGACTAGCGGGCGGAGGGAACAAAAACATTCAGTACTTC. Its protein is CASSRGGLAGGGNKNIQYF. Using reference TRBV11-2 and TRBJ2-4 for the parts outside the CDR3, the full variable domain is EAGVAQSPRYKIIEKRQSVAFWCNPISGHATLYWYQQILGQGPKLLIQFQNNGVVDDSQLPKDRFSAERLKGVDSTLKIQPAKLEDSAVYLCASSRGGLAGGGNKNIQYFGAGTRLSVL.

The V call is TRBV24-1, the J call TRBJ2-2; 14 bases map to TRBD2. V shed 4 bases and J 4 bases; nucleotides not matched to a gene: 4. The length of the CDR3 is 17 residues. Germline V gene sequence: CDR1 KGHDR, CDR2 SFDVKD. The CDR3 sequence: CATSEPGLAGGTGELFF. CDR3 sequence (DNA): TGTGCCACCAGTGAACCCGGACTAGCGGGAGGCACCGGGGAGCTGTTTTTT.

This clone was recorded once. The CDR3 here is CASSFLGGATEAFF. DNA of the CDR3: TGTGCCAGCAGTTTCCTCGGGGGAGCCACTGAAGCTTTCTTT. The chain links TRBV6-5 to TRBJ1-1; possibly TRBD1 for D (5 bases). The germline CDR1 and CDR2 sequences are MNHEY and SVGAGI. This CDR3 contains 14 residues. Trimming took off 4 bases at V and 4 bases at J, with 13 bases between the two ends.

V is TRBV7-9 and J is TRBJ1-1, with D possibly matching TRBD1 (6 bases). CDR3 size: 12 residues. CDR1 and CDR2 from the germline V gene are SEHNR and FQNEAQ (reference sequence). Trimming left V 3 bases short and J 7 bases short, with 9 bases between. The CDR3, as DNA: TGTGCCAGCAGCTTGGGGGGGCTTGAAGCTTTCTTT. Translating gives CASSLGGLEAFF.

There are a few counts of this clone. The chain joins TRBV4-2 to TRBJ2-3, with 7 positions matching TRBD2. J was trimmed by 0 bases and V by 0 bases; bases with no gene match: 15. From germline, CDR1 is LGHNA and CDR2 YNFKEQ. The CDR3 sequence is 20 residues long. The CDR3 sequence: CASSQDKGAQAGLSTDTQYF. The DNA of the CDR3 is TGTGCCAGCAGCCAAGACAAAGGCGCCCAAGCGGGGCTGAGCACAGATACGCAGTATTTT.

The rearrangement joins TRBV27 to TRBJ1-6, with D maybe TRBD1 (6 bases). Germline V gives CDR1 MNHEY, CDR2 SMNVEV (reference sequence). The ends were cut back, 6 bases at V and 3 bases at J, with 21 bases in the middle. The CDR3 covers 18 residues. CDR3 DNA: TGTGCCAGCAGCAAACGGACAGATAATTTTTTCTATAATTCACCCCTCCACTTT. Translation: CASSKRTDNFFYNSPLHF.

V and J are TRBV21-1 and TRBJ1-6; whether TRBD1, the table's D call, matches the DNA was not checked. TRBV21-1 is flagged as a pseudogene. The CDR3 runs 15 residues. CDR3 coding DNA: TGTGCCAGCAGCAAAGTCAGGACAGATAATTCACCCCTCCACTTT. Protein product: CASSKVRTDNSPLHF.

The gene calls are TRBV7-2 and TRBJ2-1; a weak D match, TRBD2 (6 bases). Trimming left V 1 base short and J 7 bases short, with 17 bases between. Germline V gene lookup returns CDR1 SGHTA and CDR2 FQGNSA. The CDR3 totals 16 residues. Here the CDR3 reads CASSLVGGKSSNEQFF. The CDR3 coding sequence is TGTGCCAGCAGCTTAGTTGGCGGGAAAAGTTCTAATGAGCAGTTCTTC.

This clone was observed a few times. The chain uses TRBV4-2 and TRBJ1-3, with D maybe TRBD1 (6 bases). This CDR3 region has 16 residues. Germline loops: CDR1 LGHNA, CDR2 YNFKEQ. Trimming took 0 bases from V and 0 from J, leaving 9 bases between them. CDR3 coding DNA: TGTGCCAGCAGCCAAGACCCGACAGGCTCTGGAAACACCATATATTTT. Protein: CASSQDPTGSGNTIYF.

The J gene is TRBJ1-3, the V gene TRBV2; D unclear. Trimming took off 5 bases at V and 2 bases at J, with 16 bases between the two ends. The germline V gene has CDR1 SNHLY and CDR2 FYNNEI. The CDR3 totals 16 residues. The CDR3 sequence: CASSLWTSQPGNTIYF. CDR3 DNA sequence: TGTGCCAGCAGTCTCTGGACTTCCCAGCCTGGAAACACCATATATTTT.

The J gene is TRBJ1-2, the V gene TRBV4-1, with 8 bases identical to TRBD1. With 1 base clipped from V and 9 bases from J, the junction kept 4 bases outside the gene matches. Germline V gene lookup returns CDR1 MGHRA and CDR2 YSYEKL. This CDR3 region has 13 residues. CDR3 loop: CASSQVRTGSYTF. The CDR3 DNA reads TGCGCCAGCAGCCAAGTGCGGACAGGGAGCTACACCTTC.

The CDR3 protein is CASSLNAGQPQHF. Here the CDR3 DNA reads TGTGCCAGCAGCTTAAACGCGGGGCAGCCCCAGCATTTT. The rearrangement uses TRBV11-2 and TRBJ1-5; D gene uncertain. In germline, CDR1 is SGHAT, CDR2 FQNNGV. The CDR3 sequence is 13 residues long. Trimming removed 2 bases from V and 7 bases from J, with 9 bases in between.

V is TRBV28 and J is TRBJ1-5; 9 positions match TRBD1. J gave up 4 bases and V 3 bases, and 1 base lay outside the gene matches. The CDR3 sequence is 14 residues long. In germline, CDR1 is MDHEN, CDR2 SYDVKM. The CDR3 protein is CASSLTGGNQPQHF. CDR3 nucleotides: TGTGCCAGCAGTTTGACAGGGGGTAATCAGCCCCAGCATTTT.

The gene calls are TRBV3-1 (or the pseudogene TRBV3-2) and TRBJ1-1; D is uncertain. This CDR3 is built from 13 residues. From germline, CDR1 is LGHDT and CDR2 YNNKEL (reference sequence). Trimming cost V 3 bases and J 2 bases, with 7 bases left between them. Here the CDR3 DNA reads TGTGCCAGCAGCCACACCAGTAACACTGAAGCTTTCTTT. The encoded protein is CASSHTSNTEAFF.

The chain carries TRBV6-5 and TRBJ1-6, with D possibly TRBD1 on 6 matching bases. Germline V gene data show CDR1 as MNHEY and CDR2 as SVGAGI. This CDR3 is built from 14 residues. V was clipped by 5 bases and J by 1 base, with 6 bases between them. The DNA for the CDR3 is TGTGCCAGCAGTACAGGGTCCTATAATTCACCCCTCCACTTT. It codes for CASSTGSYNSPLHF.